These 18 T cell receptor beta chains were all obtained from the same sample, sequenced in a study of T cell changes during pregnancy in multiple sclerosis. Only in-frame clones appear in the TCRdb table, and some are missing; sequencing was by immunoSEQ multiplex PCR. This table has approximately 34,000 clones, about 90% appearing once. Sequenced here: CD8+ T cells from peripheral blood mononuclear cells, sampled after pregnancy. Receptor source: a female donor with multiple sclerosis, enrolled in a pregnancy study.

The chain is built from TRBV7-9 and TRBJ2-6; D not certain. There are 18 residues in the CDR3. With 2 bases removed from V and 0 bases from J, the gap between germline ends came to 14 bases. Germline V gene sequence: CDR1 SEHNR, CDR2 FQNEAQ (reference sequence). CDR3 bases: TGTGCCAGCAGCTTAAGTAATGGGCCGACCTCTGGGGCCAACGTCCTGACTTTC. Translated, it gives CASSLSNGPTSGANVLTF.

The sample holds one count of this clone. The rearrangement joins TRBV9 to TRBJ2-2, with a possible D match to TRBD2 (7 bases). V was trimmed by 3 bases and J by 7 bases, leaving 16 bases between them. The CDR3 has 15 residues. Germline lookup yields CDR1 SGDLS and CDR2 YYNGEE. CDR3 nucleotides: TGTGCCAGCAGCGCCCGACGGGGGGCCAGCGGGGAGCTGTTTTTT. Translation gives CASSARRGASGELFF.

The chain combines TRBV4-3 with TRBJ2-1; 12 nucleotides align to TRBD2. Germline CDR1 and CDR2: LGHNA and YSLEER. This CDR3 has 17 residues. With V trimmed by 3 bases and J by 0 bases, 3 bases remained unmatched. CDR3 sequence reads: CASSQATSGGSYNEQFF. The CDR3, as DNA: TGCGCCAGCAGCCAGGCGACTAGCGGGGGCTCCTACAATGAGCAGTTCTTC.

The V gene is TRBV2, the J gene TRBJ2-7; TRBD2 is a possible D gene (5 bases). This CDR3 comprises 13 residues. V was trimmed by 8 bases and J by 5 bases, leaving 16 bases between them. Looked up from germline, CDR1 is SNHLY and CDR2 is FYNNEI. In nucleotides, the CDR3 is TGTGCCAGCCCAGCGGTTTCACGGAACGAGCAGTACTTC. This sequence encodes CASPAVSRNEQYF.

This chain uses TRBV7-9 with TRBJ2-5; D may be TRBD1 (6 bases). CDR1 and CDR2 from the germline V gene are SEHNR and FQNEAQ (reference sequence). Trimming took 5 bases from V and 2 from J, leaving 15 bases between them. This CDR3 is built from 15 residues. The CDR3 sequence is CASSQEWGLQETQYF. CDR3 DNA sequence: TGTGCCAGCAGCCAGGAATGGGGGCTACAAGAGACCCAGTACTTC.

This rearrangement joins TRBV7-2 to TRBJ2-7; D not resolved. Germline V gene lookup returns CDR1 SGHTA and CDR2 FQGNSA. The V and J ends lost 3 bases and 6 bases respectively, with 12 bases between them. The CDR3 consists of 13 residues. The CDR3 coding sequence is TGTGCCAGCAGCTTCGGTAGCCTAGGCGAGCAGTACTTC. It encodes CASSFGSLGEQYF.

This chain connects TRBV27 to TRBJ2-7, with 7 bases matching TRBD1. With 9 bases clipped from V and 4 bases from J, the junction kept 18 bases outside the gene matches. Germline CDR1 MNHEY, CDR2 SMNVEV (reference sequence). The CDR3 is 16 amino acids. CDR3 region: CASAPPGQTFLYEQYF. The DNA for the CDR3 is TGTGCCAGTGCGCCCCCGGGACAGACCTTTTTGTACGAGCAGTACTTC.

The V gene is TRBV5-4, the J gene TRBJ1-3; possibly TRBD1 for D (6 bases). V was cut by 10 bases and J by 3 bases, with 17 bases left in between. The CDR3 consists of 14 residues. The germline CDR1 and CDR2 sequences are SGHNT and YYREEE (reference sequence). In DNA, the CDR3 is TGTGCCGTGGGAGTACAGGGTGATGGAAACACCATATATTTT. This sequence encodes CAVGVQGDGNTIYF.

This chain joins TRBV6-5 and TRBJ2-5; a weak D match, TRBD1 (6 bases). V was pared by 4 bases and J by 7 bases, with 19 bases between. The CDR3 is made up of 15 amino acids. Germline V gene data show CDR1 as MNHEY and CDR2 as SVGAGI. The CDR3 DNA reads as TGTGCCAGCAGTTCCCAAATCCCGACGGACAGGACCCAGTACTTC. Amino acids: CASSSQIPTDRTQYF.

The J gene is TRBJ2-7, the V gene TRBV2; no clear D. V was pared by 8 bases and J by 4 bases, with 9 bases between. Germline V gives CDR1 SNHLY, CDR2 FYNNEI. The CDR3 is made up of 11 amino acids. The CDR3 DNA follows: TGTGCCAGCGCTCCAACATACGAGCAGTACTTC. It yields the protein CASAPTYEQYF. Full variable domain (outside the CDR3, taken from reference TRBV2 and TRBJ2-7): EPEVTQTPSHQVTQMGQEVILRCVPISNHLYFYWYRQILGQKVEFLVSFYNNEISEKSEIFDDQFSVERPDGSNFTLKIRSTKLEDSAMYFCASAPTYEQYFGPGTRLTVT.

The rearrangement links TRBV5-6 to TRBJ1-5; possible D gene TRBD1, 6 bases. V lost 0 bases to trimming and J lost 1 base, with 8 bases between them. Germline V lookup: CDR1 SGHDT, CDR2 YYEEEE. This CDR3 region has 15 residues. The CDR3 coding sequence is TGTGCCAGCAGCTTGGGGACAGAGAGCAATCAGCCCCAGCATTTT. It yields the protein CASSLGTESNQPQHF.

CDR3 bases: TGTGCCAGCTCACCAAGACAGGGTTTAAGGTACAATGAGCAGTTCTTC. Amino acids: CASSPRQGLRYNEQFF. The rearrangement joins TRBV18 to TRBJ2-1; the match to TRBD1 covers 7 bases. The V gene's germline CDR1 is KGHSH and CDR2 LQKENI. V shed 2 bases, J shed 4 bases, and the junction held 8 bases outside the gene matches. The CDR3 has 16 amino acids.

The chain has TRBV29-1 and TRBJ2-7; a possible D gene is TRBD1 (6 bases). The CDR3 is 12 residues long. Germline assignment: CDR1 SQVTM and CDR2 ANQGSEA. V gave up 5 bases and J gave up 2 bases, with 10 bases separating them. CDR3 sequence reads: CSVWTVTYEQYF. The CDR3 nucleotides read TGCAGCGTTTGGACAGTAACCTACGAGCAGTACTTC.

V usage is TRBV9 and J usage is TRBJ2-5; possible D gene TRBD2, 7 bases. This CDR3 contains 15 residues. Deletions cut 0 bases from V and 5 bases from J, with 14 bases between. Germline CDR1 and CDR2: SGDLS and YYNGEE. The CDR3 spells CASSVGSGGSETQYF. For the CDR3, the DNA is TGTGCCAGCAGCGTAGGGTCGGGGGGCTCTGAGACCCAGTACTTC.

This chain connects TRBV19 to TRBJ2-1, with TRBD2 identical over 8 bases. There are 15 residues in the CDR3. Germline assignment: CDR1 LNHDA and CDR2 SQIVND (reference sequence). J lost 7 bases, V lost 3 bases, and 8 bases had no gene match. CDR3 amino acids: CASSIGGGFLNEQFF. CDR3 nucleotide sequence: TGTGCCAGTAGTATTGGCGGGGGGTTCTTGAATGAGCAGTTCTTC.

The chain is built from TRBV6-5 and TRBJ2-7; a weak D match, TRBD2 (5 bases). Trimming took off 3 bases at V and 3 bases at J, with 15 bases between the two ends. Germline CDR1 MNHEY, CDR2 SVGAGI. This CDR3 comprises 15 residues. The CDR3 reads CASSYPTSRGYEQYF. The CDR3, as DNA: TGTGCCAGCAGTTATCCAACCTCACGGGGCTACGAGCAGTACTTC.

The chain has TRBV7-9 and TRBJ1-2; 9 nucleotides match TRBD1. The germline V gene has CDR1 SEHNR and CDR2 FQNEAQ (reference sequence). The CDR3 loop spans 12 amino acids. Losses at the gene ends were 5 bases for V and 11 bases for J; bases not matched to a gene: 6. The CDR3 here is CASSIGQGSYTF. CDR3 nucleotides: TGTGCCAGCAGCATCGGACAGGGGAGTTACACCTTC.

The chain uses TRBV5-6 and TRBJ1-2; no definite D call. Trimming shortened V by 1 base and J by 6 bases, and 10 bases separated the two germline ends. This CDR3 region has 13 residues. Germline lookup yields CDR1 SGHDT and CDR2 YYEEEE. CDR3 residues: CASSLKWGDGYTF. CDR3 in DNA: TGTGCCAGCAGCTTGAAGTGGGGAGATGGCTACACCTTC.